The clone carrying this TCR beta chain was observed a single time. The antigen remains undetermined. This record comes from a study of cytomegalovirus exposure and HLA in healthy donors. Background on the study: The 110 or so validation repertoires were produced on the same platform as the 670 or so repertoires of the first cohort. This was reported in a later analysis.

Only in-frame clones appear in the TCRdb table, and some are missing; sequencing was by immunoSEQ multiplex PCR. The repertoire includes approximately 160,000 clones, about nine tenths of them detected once, and around 3.8% sits in the top ten. Notes on the study in general: There were under 200 TCR beta chains listed as cytomegalovirus-associated.

Material for sequencing was PBMCs. This receptor was taken from a man aged 18 to 30 in good health and CMV-seropositive.

CDR3 amino acids: CASSPGQGLQETQYF. CDR3 in DNA: TGTGCCAGCAGCCCCGGACAGGGCCTCCAAGAGACCCAGTACTTC. This rearrangement joins TRBV7-9 to TRBJ2-5; 8 bases map to TRBD1. CDR3 length: 15 residues. In germline, CDR1 is SEHNR, CDR2 FQNEAQ (reference sequence). With 5 bases clipped from V and 1 base from J, the junction kept 6 bases outside the gene matches. Together with reference TRBV7-9 and TRBJ2-5, the CDR3 gives the full variable domain: DTGVSQNPRHKITKRGQNVTFRCDPISEHNRLYWYRQTLGQGPEFLTYFQNEAQLEKSRLLSDRFSAERPKGSFSTLEIQRTEQGDSAMYLCASSPGQGLQETQYFGPGTRLLVL.